Listed here are 13 T cell receptor beta chains from one sample, sequenced in a study of shared clonotypes between healthy human individuals. Clones were read by immunoSEQ multiplex PCR, and TCRdb kept only the in-frame ones, dropping some. The sample records 2 million to 2.5 million clones, less than 95% being singletons. The source material was naive CD4+ T cells from PBMCs. Subset in this sample: CD45RA+ positively selected. The receptors originated from a man aged 18-30 years in good health. Some clones in this sample may be carry-over from other donors' samples.

The V call is TRBV29-1, the J call TRBJ2-5, with TRBD1 matching 7 bases. The better agreement between TRBJ2-7 and the DNA end casts doubt on the J call. The CDR3 totals 13 residues. Per the germline V gene, CDR1 is SQVTM and CDR2 is ANQGSEA. This chain's CDR3 is CSVSGQHNYEQYF. Written as DNA, the CDR3 is TGCAGCGTCTCGGGACAGCATAACTACGAGCAGTACTTC.

This clone appeared a single time. Within the sample, other DNA sequences also encode this same CDR3. The CDR3 DNA sequence: TGTGCCAGCAGCTTAGTGGGAGACCAAGAGACCCAGTACTTC. It is translated as CASSLVGDQETQYF. This chain joins TRBV7-8 and TRBJ2-5, with D maybe TRBD2 (5 bases). This CDR3 has 14 amino acids. V lost 1 base and J 0 bases, leaving 6 bases between the germline ends. Germline V CDR1 and CDR2: SGHVS, FQNEAQ.

The chain is built from TRBV5-1 and TRBJ1-1; D gene unclear. Trimming removed 3 bases at V and 3 bases at J, with 12 bases between. Germline lookup yields CDR1 SGHRS and CDR2 YFSETQ. The CDR3 runs to 14 residues. The CDR3 DNA is TGCGCCAGCAGCTCAGGAGAAAGCCACACTGAAGCTTTCTTT. Protein product: CASSSGESHTEAFF.

In the case of this clone: The sample holds other DNA sequences that translate to the same CDR3. The rearrangement uses TRBV18 and TRBJ2-7; TRBD1 aligns across 9 bases. The germline gives CDR1 KGHSH, CDR2 LQKENI. The CDR3 sequence is 15 residues long. After removal of 1 base from V and 0 bases from J, the junction contained 1 base not matched to a gene. CDR3 region: CASSPRTGASYEQYF. The CDR3 coding sequence is TGTGCCAGCTCACCACGGACAGGGGCCTCCTACGAGCAGTACTTC.

The chain has TRBV6-6 and TRBJ2-7, with D perhaps assigned TRBD1 or TRBD2 (6 bases each). The germline V gene encodes CDR1 MNHNY and CDR2 SVGAGI (reference sequence). The V gene lost 2 bases and the J gene lost 1 base, with 9 bases spanning the gap. This CDR3 comprises 14 residues. The chain's CDR3 is CASSYVGGSYEQYF. The CDR3 DNA is TGTGCCAGCAGTTACGTAGGGGGGTCCTACGAGCAGTACTTC.

V and J are TRBV19 and TRBJ1-3, with TRBD1 as a possible D gene (6 bases). This CDR3 is 17 amino acids long. Trimming removed 7 bases from V and 0 bases from J, with 19 bases in between. Germline V gives CDR1 LNHDA, CDR2 SQIVND (reference sequence). The CDR3 is CASTPRGRANSGNTIYF. In DNA, the CDR3 is TGTGCCAGTACCCCCCGGGGGCGGGCGAACTCTGGAAACACCATATATTTT.

The rearrangement links TRBV29-1 to TRBJ2-2; tentatively, D is TRBD1 (6 bases). The CDR3 runs 16 residues. V was clipped by 5 bases and J by 6 bases, with 22 bases between them. Germline V CDR1 and CDR2: SQVTM, ANQGSEA. CDR3 in amino acids: CSVQTRGRERSGELFF. The DNA of the CDR3 is TGCAGCGTTCAGACCAGGGGCAGGGAGCGTTCCGGGGAGCTGTTTTTT.

This chain uses TRBV28 with TRBJ2-7; D is unresolved. Germline-derived CDR1 and CDR2 are MDHEN and SYDVKM. The germline V and J ends were trimmed by 5 bases and 2 bases, with 10 bases remaining between them. The CDR3 has 13 amino acids. The chain's CDR3 is CASSVGLAYEQYF. CDR3 in DNA: TGTGCCAGCAGTGTTGGTCTAGCCTACGAGCAGTACTTC.

V and J are TRBV5-1 and TRBJ2-1; TRBD2 matches at 11 bases. Germline V gives CDR1 SGHRS, CDR2 YFSETQ. V was clipped by 4 bases and J by 9 bases; unmatched bases: 12. CDR3 size: 16 residues. The CDR3 nucleotides read TGCGCCAGCAGCCCGGACCCCGGGACTAGCGGAGCTGAGCAGTTCTTC. It specifies CASSPDPGTSGAEQFF.

The chain recombines TRBV4-1 with TRBJ1-3; no definite D call. The V end was cut by 0 bases, the J end by 2 bases, with 26 bases between. Per the germline V gene, CDR1 is MGHRA and CDR2 is YSYEKL. The CDR3 length is 21 residues. The CDR3 bases are TGCGCCAGCAGCCAAGACTCCAAGGTTAAGGGCGCATCCACCCCTGGAAACACCATATATTTT. It encodes CASSQDSKVKGASTPGNTIYF.

V usage is TRBV9 and J usage is TRBJ2-2, with D possibly being TRBD1 (6 bases). Germline values: CDR1 SGDLS, CDR2 YYNGEE. There are 13 residues in the CDR3. V was clipped by 3 bases and J by 8 bases, with 11 bases between them. In DNA, the CDR3 is TGTGCCAGCAGCGCCCAGGGGTTAGGGGAGCTGTTTTTT. This sequence encodes CASSAQGLGELFF.

V is TRBV28 and J is TRBJ2-7, with D tentatively TRBD1 (5 bases). The CDR3 loop spans 16 amino acids. V dropped 5 bases and J dropped 1 base, with 18 bases sitting between them. Germline V gene data show CDR1 as MDHEN and CDR2 as SYDVKM. CDR3 amino acids: CASSRARQLYSYEQYF. The CDR3 DNA is TGTGCCAGCAGTAGGGCCCGACAGCTTTATTCCTACGAGCAGTACTTC.

The chain joins TRBV7-9 to TRBJ1-3, with a possible D match to TRBD1 (6 bases). Germline V lookup: CDR1 SEHNR, CDR2 FQNEAQ (reference sequence). CDR3 length: 14 residues. V lost 3 bases to trimming and J lost 9 bases, with 15 bases between them. CDR3 in DNA: TGTGCCAGCAGCTTCAGCCACAGGGATGGCACCATATATTTT. This gives the protein CASSFSHRDGTIYF.